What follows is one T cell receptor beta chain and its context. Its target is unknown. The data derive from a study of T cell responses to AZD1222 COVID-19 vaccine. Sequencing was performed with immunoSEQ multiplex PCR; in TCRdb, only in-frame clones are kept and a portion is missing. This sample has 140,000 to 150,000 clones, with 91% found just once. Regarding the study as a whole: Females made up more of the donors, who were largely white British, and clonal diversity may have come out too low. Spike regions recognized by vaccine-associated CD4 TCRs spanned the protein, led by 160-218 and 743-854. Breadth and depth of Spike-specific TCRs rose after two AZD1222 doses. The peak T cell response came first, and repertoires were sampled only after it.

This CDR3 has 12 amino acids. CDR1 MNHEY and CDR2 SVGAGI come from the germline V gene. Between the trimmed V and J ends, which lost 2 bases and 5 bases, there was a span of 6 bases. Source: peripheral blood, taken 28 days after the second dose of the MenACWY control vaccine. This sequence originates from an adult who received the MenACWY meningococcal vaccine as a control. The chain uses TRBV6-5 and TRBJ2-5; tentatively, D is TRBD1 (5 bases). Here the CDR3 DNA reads TGTGCCAGCAGTTACCCAGGGGAGACCCAGTACTTC. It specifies CASSYPGETQYF.